This T cell receptor beta chain was retrieved from a study of blood T cell repertoires in COVID-19. Turning to the study itself: T cells, B-cell-depleted T cells, or PBMCs supplied cDNA or gDNA.

Sequencing was performed with immunoSEQ multiplex PCR; in TCRdb, only in-frame clones are kept and a portion is missing. The table has roughly 110,000 clones, 89% seen once; the top ten hold 4.5% to 5%. Trimming took off 1 base at V and 1 base at J, with 13 bases between the two ends. There are 16 residues in the CDR3. In germline, CDR1 is SEHNR, CDR2 FQNEAQ (reference sequence). The sequenced sample consisted of peripheral blood. The rearrangement links TRBV7-9 to TRBJ1-1, with D hard to call. The source is a man in his forties or fifties with active or convalescent COVID-19. The CDR3 reads CASSLGRDTPNTEAFF. CDR3 nucleotide sequence: TGTGCCAGCAGCTTAGGAAGAGACACCCCGAACACTGAAGCTTTCTTT.